This TCR beta chain was sequenced during a study of T cells in Graves' hyperthyroidism and ophthalmopathy. Study summary: Upon initial diagnosis and before any treatment, peripheral blood was collected.

This clonotype was observed a few times. This CDR3 spans 16 amino acids. With 5 bases clipped from V and 5 bases from J, the junction kept 13 bases outside the gene matches. The germline V gene has CDR1 MNHNS and CDR2 SASEGT. TCR beta CDR3 region amplification was performed from RNA transcripts. During a first-round RT-PCR of the TCR CDR3, the HTBI primer set was used. TCRdb reprocessed the multiplex PCR reads with MiXCR, giving one entry per CDR3 protein. The sample contains about 300,000 distinct CDR3 sequences, roughly a fifth of which appear only once. This chain links TRBV6-1 with TRBJ2-5; 8 bases agree with TRBD1. The specimen was blood. This clonotype originated in a man aged 50 to 60 with Graves' ophthalmopathy. The CDR3 DNA reads TGTGCCAGCAGTTACGCGGACAGGGAGAGGGCGGAGACCCAGTACTTC. Translating gives CASSYADRERAETQYF.